The 25 T cell receptor beta chains presented below share a single source sample, sequenced in a study of response to subunit inactivated influenza vaccine. TCRdb redid the calling of the RT-PCR reads with MiXCR, one entry per CDR3 protein. Among fewer than 750,000 distinct CDR3 sequences listed, around 15% were seen once. The source was PBMCs from blood, collected approximately 13 days after vaccination. The receptors shown here come from a man aged 50-59 years who received an inactivated influenza vaccine.

The chain recombines TRBV24-1 with TRBJ2-2; the D call may be TRBD1 or TRBD2 (5 bases each). This CDR3 contains 13 residues. V lost 11 bases and J 6 bases, leaving 15 bases between the germline ends. Germline V gene sequence: CDR1 KGHDR, CDR2 SFDVKD. The CDR3 region is CAIGADNAGELFF. DNA of the CDR3: TGTGCCATCGGGGCGGACAATGCCGGGGAGCTGTTTTTT.

The CDR3 loop reads CASSPGGLATYEQYF. CDR3 sequence (DNA): TGCGCCAGCAGCCCGGGCGGGCTAGCGACCTACGAGCAGTACTTC. The chain uses TRBV5-1 and TRBJ2-7; a weak D match, TRBD2 (6 bases). V shed 4 bases and J shed 2 bases, with 16 bases lying between them. Germline V CDR1 and CDR2: SGHRS, YFSETQ. This CDR3 has 15 amino acids. Looking up the rest from reference TRBV5-1 and TRBJ2-7 gives the full variable domain: KAGVTQTPRYLIKTRGQQVTLSCSPISGHRSVSWYQQTPGQGLQFLFEYFSETQRNKGNFPGRFSGRQFSNSRSEMNVSTLELGDSALYLCASSPGGLATYEQYFGPGTRLTVT.

This rearrangement joins TRBV2 to TRBJ2-1; no firm D call. Germline-derived CDR1 and CDR2 are SNHLY and FYNNEI. Trimming pared 5 bases from V and 6 bases from J, leaving 11 bases between. The CDR3 has 13 amino acids. CDR3 sequence (DNA): TGTGCCAGCAGTACCCGGTCGTCCAATGAGCAGTTCTTC. This translates into CASSTRSSNEQFF.

This clonotype was seen a few times. The chain couples TRBV20-1 to TRBJ2-5; 9 bases match TRBD2. Trimming took 2 bases from V and 5 from J; bases not matched to a gene: 6. Germline CDR1 is DFQATT and CDR2 is SNEGSKA (reference sequence). The CDR3 covers 14 residues. The DNA of the CDR3 is TGCAGTGCTAGACAAAGCGGGAGGAGGGAGACCCAGTACTTC. Its protein product is CSARQSGRRETQYF.

This rearrangement joins TRBV5-6 to TRBJ2-7; maybe TRBD1 (5 bases). V was trimmed by 2 bases and J by 2 bases, leaving 11 bases between them. This CDR3 is 14 amino acids long. Germline V gene data show CDR1 as SGHDT and CDR2 as YYEEEE. CDR3 sequence: CASSFLTETYEQYF. Here the CDR3 DNA reads TGTGCCAGCAGCTTTTTGACAGAGACCTACGAGCAGTACTTC. The complete variable domain, with remaining parts taken from reference TRBV5-6 and TRBJ2-7, reads DAGVTQSPTHLIKTRGQQVTLRCSPKSGHDTVSWYQQALGQGPQFIFQYYEEEERQRGNFPDRFSGHQFPNYSSELNVNALLLGDSALYLCASSFLTETYEQYFGPGTRLTVT.

This clonotype was counted between two and nine times. V gene TRBV20-1 combines with J gene TRBJ1-2; no reliable D call. Trimming took 6 bases from V and 0 from J, leaving 14 bases between them. CDR1 and CDR2 from the germline V gene are DFQATT and SNEGSKA (reference sequence). This CDR3 is 14 amino acids long. The CDR3 sequence is CSATGPGTNYGYTF. For the CDR3, the DNA is TGCAGTGCAACCGGGCCCGGGACTAACTATGGCTACACCTTC.

This clonotype was picked up a small number of times. The rearrangement links TRBV25-1 to TRBJ2-7, with D tentatively TRBD2 (5 bases). Germline V lookup: CDR1 MGHDK, CDR2 SYGVNS. The CDR3 is 12 residues long. V was shortened by 4 bases and J by 6 bases, with 10 bases between the two germline ends. The CDR3 sequence is CASSGRPGEQYF. The CDR3 DNA is TGTGCCAGCAGTGGGAGGCCGGGCGAGCAGTACTTC.

This clonotype has at least ten counts. Given a much more abundant clone one base away, this may be a read error. The V call is TRBV7-2, the J call TRBJ2-7; TRBD2 is a possible D gene (5 bases). Germline lookup yields CDR1 SGHTA and CDR2 FQGNSA. The V end was cut by 0 bases, the J end by 3 bases, with 6 bases between. This CDR3 is 13 amino acids long. The CDR3: CASSLAGVYEQYF. The CDR3 DNA reads as TGTGCCAGCAGCTTAGCGGGAGTCTACGAGCAGTACTTC.

This clonotype was found a few times. This chain joins TRBV6-1 and TRBJ2-7; possibly TRBD1 for D (5 bases). Trimming left V 2 bases short and J 4 bases short, with 9 bases between. Germline lookup yields CDR1 MNHNS and CDR2 SASEGT. This CDR3 region has 13 residues. CDR3 region: CASSEQGLYEQYF. The CDR3 nucleotides are TGTGCCAGCAGTGAACAGGGTTTATACGAGCAGTACTTC.

This clonotype has a handful of counts. The J gene is TRBJ2-2, the V gene TRBV15; either TRBD1 or TRBD2 may fit D (5 bases each). The germline V gene encodes CDR1 LNHNV and CDR2 YYDKDF (reference sequence). The CDR3 runs 17 residues. V was pared by 3 bases and J by 4 bases, with 18 bases between. The CDR3 region is CATSSPLLGAGTGELFF. DNA for the CDR3: TGTGCCACCAGCAGCCCCTTATTAGGGGCGGGCACCGGGGAGCTGTTTTTT. Drawing the rest from reference TRBV15 and TRBJ2-2, the complete variable domain is DAMVIQNPRYQVTQFGKPVTLSCSQTLNHNVMYWYQQKSSQAPKLLFHYYDKDFNNEADTPDNFQSRRPNTSFCFLDIRSPGLGDTAMYLCATSSPLLGAGTGELFFGEGSRLTVL.

The table lists this clonotype with a few counts. The chain uses TRBV12-3 or TRBV12-4 and TRBJ1-3, with D hard to call. V shed 6 bases and J shed 5 bases, with 14 bases lying between them. CDR3 length equals 14 residues. CDR3 residues: CASSQSPSRNTIYF. CDR3 nucleotide sequence: TGTGCCAGCAGCCAATCCCCGAGTAGAAACACCATATATTTT.

This clonotype showed up just a few times. The rearrangement joins TRBV4-3 to TRBJ1-2; TRBD1 is a possible D gene (6 bases). Germline loops: CDR1 LGHNA, CDR2 YSLEER. The ends were cut back, 0 bases at V and 5 bases at J, with 19 bases in the middle. The CDR3 loop spans 17 amino acids. CDR3 in DNA: TGCGCCAGCAGCCAAGAACGGATGTTTTGGGGACAATATGGCTACACCTTC. This encodes CASSQERMFWGQYGYTF.

This clonotype has just a few counts. The chain is built from TRBV25-1 and TRBJ1-1; 7 bases are a match to TRBD1. The germline gives CDR1 MGHDK, CDR2 SYGVNS. Germline trimming cut 2 bases from V and 4 bases from J; bases unmatched to any gene: 7. CDR3 length equals 15 residues. The CDR3 region is CASSELTGSATEAFF. The CDR3 DNA sequence: TGTGCCAGCAGTGAACTGACAGGGTCGGCCACTGAAGCTTTCTTT. The full variable domain, in which reference TRBV25-1 and TRBJ1-1 provide the parts outside the CDR3, is EADIYQTPRYLVIGTGKKITLECSQTMGHDKMYWYQQDPGMELHLIHYSYGVNSTEKGDLSSESTVSRIRTEHFPLTLESARPSHTSQYLCASSELTGSATEAFFGQGTRLTVV.

V gene TRBV4-2 combines with J gene TRBJ2-7, with D unclear. The V gene's germline CDR1 is LGHNA and CDR2 YNFKEQ. The CDR3 covers 15 residues. V was trimmed by 1 base and J by 0 bases, leaving 10 bases between them. CDR3 nucleotides: TGTGCCAGCAGCCAAGGTCGGTTAAGCTCCTACGAGCAGTACTTC. This sequence encodes CASSQGRLSSYEQYF.

V and J are TRBV28 and TRBJ2-7; TRBD2 is a possible D gene (7 bases). The CDR3 contains 16 residues. From germline, CDR1 is MDHEN and CDR2 SYDVKM. V was trimmed by 3 bases and J by 3 bases, leaving 18 bases between them. In DNA, the CDR3 is TGTGCCAGCAGTTTCGGGGGGCCGACTGGCCTCTACGAGCAGTACTTC. Amino acids: CASSFGGPTGLYEQYF. The full variable domain, completed using reference TRBV28 and TRBJ2-7, is DVKVTQSSRYLVKRTGEKVFLECVQDMDHENMFWYRQDPGLGLRLIYFSYDVKMKEKGDIPEGYSVSREKKERFSLILESASTNQTSMYLCASSFGGPTGLYEQYFGPGTRLTVT.

There are a few counts of this clonotype. CDR3: CASSVALAGSNTGELFF. Here the CDR3 DNA reads TGTGCCAGCAGCGTAGCGCTAGCGGGGAGTAACACCGGGGAGCTGTTTTTT. The chain is built from TRBV9 and TRBJ2-2; 9 bases fit TRBD2. V was clipped by 0 bases and J by 2 bases; unmatched bases: 5. Looked up from germline, CDR1 is SGDLS and CDR2 is YYNGEE. CDR3 size: 17 residues. The full variable domain, with the rest looked up from reference TRBV9 and TRBJ2-2, is DSGVTQTPKHLITATGQRVTLRCSPRSGDLSVYWYQQSLDQGLQFLIQYYNGEERAKGNILERFSAQQFPDLHSELNLSSLELGDSALYFCASSVALAGSNTGELFFGEGSRLTVL.

This clonotype was detected only a few times. V usage is TRBV5-1 and J usage is TRBJ2-3, with 7 positions matching TRBD1. Germline trimming cut 0 bases from V and 5 bases from J; bases unmatched to any gene: 3. The CDR3 loop spans 14 amino acids. Germline V gives CDR1 SGHRS, CDR2 YFSETQ. Here the CDR3 DNA reads TGCGCCAGCAGCTTGGAGGGGGCAGGAGATACGCAGTATTTT. Translating it yields CASSLEGAGDTQYF. Filled out from reference TRBV5-1 and TRBJ2-3, the complete variable domain reads KAGVTQTPRYLIKTRGQQVTLSCSPISGHRSVSWYQQTPGQGLQFLFEYFSETQRNKGNFPGRFSGRQFSNSRSEMNVSTLELGDSALYLCASSLEGAGDTQYFGPGTRLTVL.

This chain joins TRBV7-8 and TRBJ1-5, with D unclear. The CDR3 is made up of 16 amino acids. Germline CDR1 SGHVS, CDR2 FQNEAQ. V gave up 5 bases and J gave up 3 bases, with 17 bases separating them. As DNA, the CDR3 is TGTGCCAGCAGCATCGAGGTAGGGCTAGCCAATCAGCCCCAGCATTTT. This sequence encodes CASSIEVGLANQPQHF.

The V call is TRBV6-1, the J call TRBJ1-2; 9 bases fit TRBD1. The CDR3 contains 12 residues. Germline trimming cut 9 bases from V and 7 bases from J; bases unmatched to any gene: 6. Germline values: CDR1 MNHNS, CDR2 SASEGT. CDR3 residues: CARGGQGLGYTF. CDR3 nucleotide sequence: TGTGCCAGGGGGGGACAGGGACTTGGCTACACCTTC.

In this sample, this clonotype turned up a few times. The rearrangement joins TRBV29-1 to TRBJ2-5; D tentatively fits TRBD1 or TRBD2 (5 bases each). Germline-derived CDR1 and CDR2 are SQVTM and ANQGSEA. V was clipped by 7 bases and J by 5 bases, with 14 bases between them. The CDR3 consists of 12 residues. CDR3: CSGGLGGETQYF. The CDR3, as DNA: TGCAGCGGGGGGTTGGGCGGGGAGACCCAGTACTTC.

This clonotype was observed a handful of times. DNA for the CDR3: TGTGCCACCAGCCCCCGGAGCGGGAGCTACAATGAGCAGTTCTTC. It specifies CATSPRSGSYNEQFF. The J gene is TRBJ2-1, the V gene TRBV24-1; 8 bases fit TRBD2. The germline V gene encodes CDR1 KGHDR and CDR2 SFDVKD. CDR3 length: 15 residues. Losses at the gene ends were 7 bases for V and 3 bases for J; bases not matched to a gene: 7.

This chain uses TRBV4-1 with TRBJ2-7; the D call may be TRBD1 or TRBD2 (7 bases each). V gave up 3 bases and J gave up 2 bases, with 17 bases separating them. Looked up from germline, CDR1 is MGHRA and CDR2 is YSYEKL. CDR3 size: 16 residues. The CDR3 protein is CASSHTSGTAAYEQYF. CDR3 in DNA: TGCGCCAGCAGCCATACAAGCGGGACAGCAGCCTACGAGCAGTACTTC.

This chain links TRBV5-6 with TRBJ2-2, with 7 bases matching TRBD2. V was clipped by 5 bases and J by 2 bases; unmatched bases: 12. The CDR3 is 17 residues long. Germline CDR1 and CDR2: SGHDT and YYEEEE. CDR3 coding DNA: TGTGCCAGCAGTGTGGGTCCGGGACTACCTAACACCGGGGAGCTGTTTTTT. Amino acid sequence: CASSVGPGLPNTGELFF. The whole variable domain, filled in from reference TRBV5-6 and TRBJ2-2, reads DAGVTQSPTHLIKTRGQQVTLRCSPKSGHDTVSWYQQALGQGPQFIFQYYEEEERQRGNFPDRFSGHQFPNYSSELNVNALLLGDSALYLCASSVGPGLPNTGELFFGEGSRLTVL.

This chain links TRBV28 with TRBJ2-7; D might be TRBD2 (5 bases). The CDR3 loop spans 13 amino acids. Trimming left V 7 bases short and J 2 bases short, with 12 bases between. Germline CDR1 reads MDHEN; CDR2 reads SYDVKM. The DNA for the CDR3 is TGTGCCAGCAATCGACCGGGAACCTACGAGCAGTACTTC. It specifies CASNRPGTYEQYF.

This clonotype was observed a few times. The rearrangement joins TRBV4-1 to TRBJ1-2; maybe TRBD1 (6 bases). Trimming stripped 5 bases from V and 1 base from J, with 14 bases between. The CDR3 runs 15 residues. Germline V gives CDR1 MGHRA, CDR2 YSYEKL. The CDR3 is CASSSPGHLNYGYTF. The DNA for the CDR3 is TGCGCCAGCAGCTCCCCGGGACACCTTAACTATGGCTACACCTTC.